This T cell receptor beta chain appears in the sequencing data of a study of blood T cell repertoires in COVID-19. For the study at large: From T cells, B-cell-depleted T cells, or PBMCs came the material, which was cDNA or gDNA.

Germline CDR1 reads MGHDK; CDR2 reads SYGVNS. With 4 bases removed from V and 1 base from J, the gap between germline ends came to 8 bases. The CDR3 is made up of 13 amino acids. Original data processing: Cell counts per sample came from amplifying reference gene primers. TCRdb keeps only in-frame clones here, not all; method: immunoSEQ multiplex PCR. For V, J and clone size, that table is used; D and trimming come from the DNA. The repertoire has about 170,000 clones, around 81% of them found once; the top ten carry approximately 2.6%. The receptor's source is a human donor with acute or convalescent COVID-19. The donor label of this sample is uncertain. Sequencing was carried out using peripheral blood. The chain combines TRBV25-1 with TRBJ2-7; tentative D call: TRBD1 (5 bases). The CDR3 loop reads CASSARVSYEQYF. Written as DNA, the CDR3 is TGTGCCAGCAGTGCCAGGGTATCCTACGAGCAGTACTTC.